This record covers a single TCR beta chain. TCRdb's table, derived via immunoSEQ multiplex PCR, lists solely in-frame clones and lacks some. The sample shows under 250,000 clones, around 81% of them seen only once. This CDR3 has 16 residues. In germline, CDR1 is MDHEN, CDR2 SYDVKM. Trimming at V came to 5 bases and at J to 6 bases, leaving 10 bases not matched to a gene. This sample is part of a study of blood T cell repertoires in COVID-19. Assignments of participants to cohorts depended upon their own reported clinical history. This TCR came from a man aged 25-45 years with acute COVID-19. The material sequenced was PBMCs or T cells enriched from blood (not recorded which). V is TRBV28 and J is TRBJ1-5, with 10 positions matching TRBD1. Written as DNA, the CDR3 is TGTGCCAGCAGTCAGCCGGGACAGGGGTTTATTCAGCCCCAGCATTTT. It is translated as CASSQPGQGFIQPQHF.